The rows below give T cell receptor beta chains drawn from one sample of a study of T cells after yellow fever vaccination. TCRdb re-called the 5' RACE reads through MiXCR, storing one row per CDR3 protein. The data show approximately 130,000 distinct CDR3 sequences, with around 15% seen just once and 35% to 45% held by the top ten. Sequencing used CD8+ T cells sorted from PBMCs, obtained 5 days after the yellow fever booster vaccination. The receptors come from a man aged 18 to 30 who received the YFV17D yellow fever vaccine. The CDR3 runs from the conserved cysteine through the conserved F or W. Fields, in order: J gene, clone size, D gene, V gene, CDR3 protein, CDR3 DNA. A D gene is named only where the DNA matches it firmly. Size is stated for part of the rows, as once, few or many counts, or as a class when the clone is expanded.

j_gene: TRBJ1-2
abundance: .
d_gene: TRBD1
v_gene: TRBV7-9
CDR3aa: CASSGTGQQSYGYTF
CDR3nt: TGTGCCAGCAGCGGAACGGGACAGCAATCATATGGCTACACCTTC

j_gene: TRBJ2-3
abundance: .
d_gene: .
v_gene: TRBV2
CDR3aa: CASSPTWGEGYF
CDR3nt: TGTGCCAGCAGCCCGACTTGGGGCGAGGGGTATTTT

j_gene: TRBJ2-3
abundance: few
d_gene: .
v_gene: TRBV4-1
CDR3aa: CASSGSGPSSTDTQYF
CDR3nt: TGCGCCAGCAGCGGCTCCGGCCCCAGTAGCACAGATACGCAGTATTTT

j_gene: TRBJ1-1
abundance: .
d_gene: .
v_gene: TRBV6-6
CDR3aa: CASSYGGEAANTEAFF
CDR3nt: TGTGCCAGCAGTTACGGGGGCGAGGCGGCGAACACTGAAGCTTTCTTT

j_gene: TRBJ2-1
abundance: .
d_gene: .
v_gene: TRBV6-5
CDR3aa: CASTYGGGPIGEQFF
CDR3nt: TGTGCCAGCACCTACGGTGGGGGGCCTATCGGTGAGCAGTTCTTC

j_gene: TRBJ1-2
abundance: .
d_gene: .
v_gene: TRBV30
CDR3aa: CAWRDIGGYTF
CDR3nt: TGTGCCTGGAGGGACATCGGAGGCTACACCTTC

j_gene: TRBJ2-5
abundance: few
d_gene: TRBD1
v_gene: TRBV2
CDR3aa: CASSLGWGQEGETQYF
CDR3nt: TGTGCCAGCAGCCTGGGGTGGGGACAGGAGGGAGAGACCCAGTACTTC

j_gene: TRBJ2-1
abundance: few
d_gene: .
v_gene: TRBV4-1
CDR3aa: CASSPLGVNEQFF
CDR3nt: TGCGCCAGCAGCCCCCTCGGGGTTAATGAGCAGTTCTTC

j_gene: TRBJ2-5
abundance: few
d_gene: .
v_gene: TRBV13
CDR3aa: CASSLAGELQETQYF
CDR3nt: TGTGCCAGCAGCTTAGCGGGGGAGTTACAAGAGACCCAGTACTTC

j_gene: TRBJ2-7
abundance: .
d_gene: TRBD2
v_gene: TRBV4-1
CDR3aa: CASRPRLAGHYEQYF
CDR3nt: TGCGCCAGCAGGCCTAGACTAGCGGGGCACTACGAGCAGTACTTC

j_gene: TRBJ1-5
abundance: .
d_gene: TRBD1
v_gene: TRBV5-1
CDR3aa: CASRLTTGGDQPQHF
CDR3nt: TGCGCCAGCAGGTTGACCACAGGGGGCGATCAGCCCCAGCATTTT

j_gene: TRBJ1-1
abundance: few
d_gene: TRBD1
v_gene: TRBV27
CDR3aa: CASSLSMGRGGNTEAFF
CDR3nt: TGTGCCAGCAGTTTATCGATGGGCAGGGGGGGGAACACTGAAGCTTTCTTT

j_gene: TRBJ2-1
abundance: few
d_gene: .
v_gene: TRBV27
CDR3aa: CASSLFSYNEQFF
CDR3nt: TGTGCCAGCAGTTTATTCTCCTACAATGAGCAGTTCTTC

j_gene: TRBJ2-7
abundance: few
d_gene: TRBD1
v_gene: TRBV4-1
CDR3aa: CASSQVDRGDDEQYF
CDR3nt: TGCGCCAGCAGCCAGGTGGACAGGGGTGACGACGAGCAGTACTTC

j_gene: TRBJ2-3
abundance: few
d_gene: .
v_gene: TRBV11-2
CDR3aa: CASSLGFLGVRTDTQYF
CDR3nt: TGTGCCAGCAGCTTAGGTTTTTTGGGGGTCAGAACAGATACGCAGTATTTT